The rows below give T cell receptor beta chains drawn from one sample of a study of blood T cells in healthy people across ages. TCRdb used MiXCR to reprocess the 5' RACE reads, holding one entry per CDR3 protein. The sample includes 650,000 to 800,000 distinct CDR3 sequences, under 45% of them seen just once. Sequencing was carried out using blood. The receptors derive from a man aged 55-75 years in good health. CDR3s include the opening cysteine and the closing phenylalanine or tryptophan. A D gene is named only where the DNA matches it firmly. A row's size may be missing; if present it is once, few, many or a size class.

J: TRBJ2-4
D: TRBD1
size: .
V: TRBV7-2
CDR3: CASTPTVSRGPTDIQYF
DNA: TGTGCCAGCACCCCAACGGTCTCTAGGGGGCCCACTGACATTCAGTACTTC

J: TRBJ2-5
D: TRBD2
size: .
V: TRBV29-1
CDR3: CSASTSGASQETQYF
DNA: TGCAGCGCTTCGACTAGCGGGGCCTCGCAAGAGACCCAGTACTTC

J: TRBJ2-3
D: .
size: .
V: TRBV5-6
CDR3: CASSYGGLSTDTQYF
DNA: TGTGCCAGCAGCTACGGGGGCTTGTCCACAGATACGCAGTATTTT

J: TRBJ2-1
D: .
size: few
V: TRBV7-2
CDR3: CASSLPGSYNEQFF
DNA: TGTGCCAGCAGCCTGCCGGGATCCTACAATGAGCAGTTCTTC

J: TRBJ2-6
D: .
size: .
V: TRBV4-3
CDR3: CASSQATQGVPGANVLTF
DNA: TGCGCCAGCAGCCAAGCAACGCAGGGTGTCCCTGGGGCCAACGTCCTGACTTTC

J: TRBJ2-3
D: .
size: few
V: TRBV20-1
CDR3: CSARDLGADTQYF
DNA: TGCAGTGCAAGGGACCTAGGGGCAGATACGCAGTATTTT

J: TRBJ1-5
D: .
size: .
V: TRBV7-2
CDR3: CASSLGGTSIHQPQHF
DNA: TGTGCCAGCAGCTTAGGTGGGACATCAATCCATCAGCCCCAGCATTTT

J: TRBJ2-2
D: .
size: .
V: TRBV4-3
CDR3: CASSQGSPQGPNTGELFF
DNA: TGCGCCAGCAGCCAAGGATCCCCACAGGGCCCGAACACCGGGGAGCTGTTTTTT

J: TRBJ2-1
D: TRBD2
size: .
V: TRBV6-2/TRBV6-3
CDR3: CASSLTLAGAYNEQFF
DNA: TGTGCCAGCAGTCTCACGCTAGCGGGGGCCTACAATGAGCAGTTCTTC

J: TRBJ2-5
D: .
size: few
V: TRBV23-1
CDR3: CASSHCGDLQETQYF
DNA: TGCGCCAGCAGTCATTGCGGGGACTTACAAGAGACCCAGTACTTC

J: TRBJ2-7
D: .
size: .
V: TRBV11-2
CDR3: CASSLVPGFLNEQYF
DNA: TGTGCCAGCAGCTTAGTCCCAGGTTTTCTGAATGAGCAGTACTTC